Sequencing of this T cell receptor (beta chain) was carried out in a study of cytomegalovirus exposure and HLA in healthy donors. Notes on the study in general: Using a false discovery rate of 0.05, a later analysis showed that 16,951 TCR beta sequences were associated with HLA alleles. Reported performance of the classifier showed diagnosis of cytomegalovirus status with high specificity and sensitivity. Cytomegalovirus association was listed for 164 TCR beta chains.

Primers: 60 Vbeta forward and 13 Jbeta reverse. Sequencing used immunoSEQ multiplex PCR; TCRdb keeps in-frame clones, though not all of them. The table records some 65,000 clones, more than 75% of them present only once. Germline V CDR1 and CDR2: SGDLS, YYNGEE. Trimming at V came to 4 bases and at J to 2 bases, leaving 7 bases not matched to a gene. The CDR3 sequence is 16 residues long. Concerning this clone itself: The antigen is undetermined.

The source material was PBMCs. The chain uses TRBV9 and TRBJ2-1, with 9 bases identical to TRBD2. The TCR originated in a girl aged 5-17 years in good health and CMV-seropositive. The CDR3 sequence: CASSPTWTSAYNEQFF. As DNA, the CDR3 is TGTGCCAGCAGCCCCACCTGGACTAGCGCCTACAATGAGCAGTTCTTC. Supplemented by reference TRBV9 and TRBJ2-1, the full variable domain reads DSGVTQTPKHLITATGQRVTLRCSPRSGDLSVYWYQQSLDQGLQFLIQYYNGEERAKGNILERFSAQQFPDLHSELNLSSLELGDSALYFCASSPTWTSAYNEQFFGPGTRLTVL.